These T cell receptor beta chains were read from a single sample in a study of monozygotic twins with inflammatory bowel disease. TCRdb reprocessed the 5' RACE reads; each CDR3 protein has one entry and no DNA is given. The repertoire table contains roughly 150,000 distinct CDR3 sequences. The sequencing input was blood. These receptor sequences come from a human donor with ulcerative colitis or Crohn's disease, or a healthy co-twin of an affected twin (not recorded which). Both conserved end residues are part of each CDR3.

v_gene	j_gene	CDR3aa
TRBV5-1	TRBJ2-7	CASSLDRGAYEQYF
TRBV11-1	TRBJ1-5	CASSQNSNQPQHF
TRBV20-1	TRBJ2-3	CSANIREARTDTQYF
TRBV7-2	TRBJ2-3	CASSRDNPSTDTQYF
TRBV12-3/TRBV12-4	TRBJ1-1	CASSPVDLEAFF
TRBV18	TRBJ2-3	CASSPRSTGLTSTDTQYF
TRBV28	TRBJ2-3	CASSSDHRDTDTQYF
TRBV20-1	TRBJ2-7	CSASRYRGGEQYF
TRBV3-1	TRBJ2-3	CASSQDMAGGFTDTQYF
TRBV3-1	TRBJ1-5	CASSPYRGYRVRNQPQHF
TRBV19	TRBJ2-5	CASSKGDVRQETQYF
TRBV5-1	TRBJ2-3	CASSSGVTTDTQYF
TRBV5-1	TRBJ2-5	CASSYLGGRETQYF
TRBV19	TRBJ2-1	CASTYSGTGGGEQFF
TRBV5-1	TRBJ2-2	CASSSTGGMNTGELFF
TRBV3-1	TRBJ2-3	CASTVSHEQADTQYF
TRBV7-2	TRBJ1-6	CASTLLQTVSPLHF
TRBV5-1	TRBJ2-2	CASSPLAVRGTGELFF
TRBV10-3	TRBJ2-1	CAISEVVYNEQFF
TRBV7-6	TRBJ1-1	CASSPGQIGGAFF
TRBV27	TRBJ2-7	CASSSTGTLANEQYF
TRBV18	TRBJ1-3	CASSPQGASGNTIYF
TRBV5-1	TRBJ1-2	CASSLDRDVYGYTF
TRBV29-1	TRBJ1-1	CSGGRSMNTEAFF
TRBV4-1	TRBJ1-2	CASSRGAGNYGYTF
TRBV5-4	TRBJ2-3	CASSAGFTDTQYF
TRBV20-1	TRBJ1-1	CSARDDGNTEAFF
TRBV5-6	TRBJ1-1	CASSLPYRVWTEAFF
TRBV6-2/TRBV6-3	TRBJ2-7	CASSYKDRPGYF
TRBV10-3	TRBJ2-3	CAISESSGGGHTQYF
TRBV9	TRBJ1-6	CASSVAPGGLSSYNSPLHF
TRBV5-1	TRBJ2-5	CASSRAGQETQYF
TRBV6-2/TRBV6-3	TRBJ2-7	CASSSPGTIYEQYF
TRBV19	TRBJ1-4	CASSAVATNEKLFF
TRBV20-1	TRBJ2-7	CSAGARLYEQYF
TRBV12-3/TRBV12-4	TRBJ2-1	CASSLKTDNEQFF
TRBV5-1	TRBJ2-7	CASSGRGGSYEQYF
TRBV19	TRBJ2-7	CASSVPNSGRTSYEQYF
TRBV5-1	TRBJ2-5	CASTKRTGQETQYF
TRBV7-3	TRBJ2-7	CASSPHPALAGVFNLRYEQYF
TRBV12-3/TRBV12-4	TRBJ1-1	CASSQLNTEAFF
TRBV6-1	TRBJ2-5	CASRLSGARGETQYF
TRBV12-3/TRBV12-4	TRBJ1-2	CASTPSAGPYGYTF
TRBV20-1	TRBJ2-3	CSANRQGTDTQYF
TRBV18	TRBJ1-2	CVSSPGQGFSDGYTF
TRBV7-9	TRBJ1-1	CASSFHTLNTEAFF
TRBV10-3	TRBJ2-7	CASREYSYEQYF
TRBV12-3/TRBV12-4	TRBJ2-4	CASSLAVTTTEYF
TRBV12-3/TRBV12-4	TRBJ1-2	CASSAWTGTLNYGYTF
TRBV7-8	TRBJ2-7	CASSFKNPRGAGGRDEQYF
TRBV7-2	TRBJ2-1	CASRRPGQGSEQFF
TRBV6-5	TRBJ2-1	CASSYSKVAGQGYNEQFF
TRBV15	TRBJ1-1	CATSLPGGGGTEAFF